Detailed here is one T cell receptor beta chain. The sample is drawn from a study of response to subunit inactivated influenza vaccine. V was trimmed by 0 bases and J by 1 base, leaving 7 bases between them. Germline CDR1 reads SGHRS; CDR2 reads YFSETQ. CDR3 size: 14 residues. Via MiXCR, TCRdb re-called the RT-PCR reads, giving one row per CDR3 protein. The table has 490,000 or so distinct CDR3 sequences, about 7.6% seen once. The chain recombines TRBV5-1 with TRBJ1-1, with D unclear. The sequenced sample was PBMCs from blood, obtained less than 30 months after vaccination. This sequence was found in a man in his fifties or sixties who received an inactivated influenza vaccine. CDR3 loop: CASSLEHSNTEAFF. CDR3 bases: TGCGCCAGCAGCTTGGAACACTCGAACACTGAAGCTTTCTTT.